These 18 T cell receptor beta chains were all obtained from the same sample, sequenced in a study of cytomegalovirus exposure and HLA in healthy donors. The PCR contained 60 Vbeta and 13 Jbeta primers. Profiling relied on immunoSEQ multiplex PCR, and the TCRdb table lists in-frame clones only, not all of them. The repertoire includes 100,000 or so clones, around four fifths of them detected once, and approximately 8.6% sits in the top ten. Sequencing was performed on PBMCs. The receptor set was obtained from a woman in her 40s in good health and CMV-seropositive.

This sequence joins TRBV11-2 and TRBJ2-1, with D possibly being TRBD1 (6 bases). Trimming shortened V by 2 bases and J by 3 bases, and 8 bases separated the two germline ends. The V gene's germline CDR1 is SGHAT and CDR2 FQNNGV. The CDR3 sequence is 14 residues long. This CDR3 reads CASSLQGYYNEQFF. The DNA for the CDR3 is TGTGCCAGCAGCTTACAGGGGTACTACAATGAGCAGTTCTTC.

The chain uses TRBV10-3 and TRBJ2-5; weak D call: TRBD1 (5 bases). Trimming took off 5 bases at V and 0 bases at J, with 10 bases between the two ends. Germline V gives CDR1 ENHRY, CDR2 SYGVKD. This CDR3 region has 14 residues. The CDR3 sequence: CAISQDNNQETQYF. The CDR3 DNA follows: TGTGCCATCAGTCAGGACAACAACCAAGAGACCCAGTACTTC.

This rearrangement joins TRBV5-1 to TRBJ2-5, with TRBD1 matching over 8 bases. V was pared by 8 bases and J by 5 bases, with 5 bases of the junction left unmatched. Germline-derived CDR1 and CDR2 are SGHRS and YFSETQ. The CDR3 is 12 amino acids. CDR3 sequence (DNA): TGCGCCAGTAGACAGGGGTGGGAGACCCAGTACTTC. This translates into CASRQGWETQYF. The full variable domain, with the rest looked up from reference TRBV5-1 and TRBJ2-5, is KAGVTQTPRYLIKTRGQQVTLSCSPISGHRSVSWYQQTPGQGLQFLFEYFSETQRNKGNFPGRFSGRQFSNSRSEMNVSTLELGDSALYLCASRQGWETQYFGPGTRLLVL.

V gene TRBV7-8 combines with J gene TRBJ2-2; TRBD2 aligns across 8 bases. CDR3 length: 15 residues. CDR1 SGHVS and CDR2 FQNEAQ come from the germline V gene. With V trimmed by 5 bases and J by 5 bases, 7 bases remained unmatched. CDR3 bases: TGTGCCAGCAGCCCCCGGGGGGGGAGGACCGGGGAGCTGTTTTTT. Residues: CASSPRGGRTGELFF.

The V call is TRBV4-2, the J call TRBJ2-7, with 11 nucleotides matching TRBD1. The CDR3 is made up of 16 amino acids. V lost 8 bases, J lost 6 bases, and 15 bases stayed unmatched. The germline V gene encodes CDR1 LGHNA and CDR2 YNFKEQ. The CDR3 is CASSGGGLGTGGEQYF. CDR3 DNA sequence: TGTGCCAGCTCCGGGGGGGGCCTCGGGACAGGGGGCGAGCAGTACTTC.

The CDR3 nucleotides are TGCGCCAGCAGCCAGTTCCCGGGACAATCCTACGAGCAGTACTTC. Its protein product is CASSQFPGQSYEQYF. This sequence joins TRBV4-1 and TRBJ2-7; D perhaps matches TRBD1 (6 bases). CDR3 size: 15 residues. Germline CDR1 reads MGHRA; CDR2 reads YSYEKL. Trimming cost V 3 bases and J 1 base, with 13 bases left between them.

This clone was observed a handful of times. This chain joins TRBV5-1 and TRBJ1-3; 7 positions agree with TRBD1. CDR3 length: 14 residues. V shed 0 bases and J 6 bases; nucleotides not matched to a gene: 3. Germline-derived CDR1 and CDR2 are SGHRS and YFSETQ. CDR3 amino acids: CASSLGGGSNTIYF. The CDR3 DNA sequence: TGCGCCAGCAGCTTGGGAGGGGGCTCAAACACCATATATTTT.

J is TRBJ1-4 and V is TRBV5-1; 10 bases match TRBD1. J gave up 7 bases and V 4 bases, and 7 bases lay outside the gene matches. Germline lookup yields CDR1 SGHRS and CDR2 YFSETQ. The CDR3 sequence is 15 residues long. The CDR3 protein is CASSRDRGRVEKLFF. CDR3 DNA: TGCGCCAGCAGCAGAGACAGGGGGCGCGTTGAAAAACTGTTTTTT. Variable domain in full (rest from reference TRBV5-1 and TRBJ1-4): KAGVTQTPRYLIKTRGQQVTLSCSPISGHRSVSWYQQTPGQGLQFLFEYFSETQRNKGNFPGRFSGRQFSNSRSEMNVSTLELGDSALYLCASSRDRGRVEKLFFGSGTQLSVL.

This clone was seen once. The rearrangement links TRBV10-3 to TRBJ2-1, with a weak D call TRBD2 (6 bases). The CDR3 length is 15 residues. Germline lookup yields CDR1 ENHRY and CDR2 SYGVKD. V lost 6 bases and J 6 bases, leaving 18 bases between the germline ends. Written as DNA, the CDR3 is TGTGCCATCAGGGGGGGTCGGGACCACCCCAATGAGCAGTTCTTC. Protein: CAIRGGRDHPNEQFF.

This CDR3 reads CASSGGGGGGFFSTDTQYF. Written as DNA, the CDR3 is TGTGCCAGCAGCGGAGGCGGCGGCGGGGGGTTTTTTAGCACAGATACGCAGTATTTT. The chain uses TRBV9 and TRBJ2-3; 8 bases agree with TRBD2. Trimming cost V 3 bases and J 0 bases; bases outside gene matches: 15. The CDR3 consists of 19 residues. The V gene's germline CDR1 is SGDLS and CDR2 YYNGEE. Supplemented by reference TRBV9 and TRBJ2-3, the full variable domain reads DSGVTQTPKHLITATGQRVTLRCSPRSGDLSVYWYQQSLDQGLQFLIQYYNGEERAKGNILERFSAQQFPDLHSELNLSSLELGDSALYFCASSGGGGGGFFSTDTQYFGPGTRLTVL.

V and J are TRBV7-8 and TRBJ2-5; maybe TRBD2 (5 bases). The V and J ends lost 0 bases and 5 bases respectively, with 13 bases between them. Germline V gene data show CDR1 as SGHVS and CDR2 as FQNEAQ. The CDR3 is made up of 15 amino acids. The CDR3 region has the DNA TGTGCCAGCAGCTTAGCGGGTGGGCGGAGGGAGACCCAGTACTTC. The encoded protein is CASSLAGGRRETQYF.

CDR3 protein: CASSPGSGRNSPLHF. In nucleotides, the CDR3 is TGTGCCAGCTCACCAGGGTCAGGGAGGAATTCACCCCTCCACTTT. The chain carries TRBV18 and TRBJ1-6; possible D gene TRBD1, 5 bases. Germline CDR1 and CDR2: KGHSH and LQKENI. The CDR3 is made up of 15 amino acids. The V end was cut by 2 bases, the J end by 7 bases, with 12 bases between.

The CDR3 is CASSRQGGLYEQYF. In nucleotides, the CDR3 is TGTGCCAGCAGCCGACAGGGGGGACTCTACGAGCAGTACTTC. The rearrangement joins TRBV7-2 to TRBJ2-7, with 9 bases identical to TRBD1. With V trimmed by 5 bases and J by 3 bases, 5 bases remained unmatched. The germline V gene encodes CDR1 SGHTA and CDR2 FQGNSA. CDR3 length equals 14 residues.

This clone was detected a few times. The chain has TRBV9 and TRBJ2-5; tentatively, D is TRBD2 (7 bases). Germline assignment: CDR1 SGDLS and CDR2 YYNGEE. The V and J ends lost 0 bases and 4 bases respectively, with 13 bases between them. The CDR3 has 15 residues. This CDR3 is CASSVAGGRGETQYF. The CDR3 DNA reads as TGTGCCAGCAGCGTAGCGGGGGGCCGGGGAGAGACCCAGTACTTC.

The V gene is TRBV27, the J gene TRBJ2-7; 8 bases are a match to TRBD1. Trimming took 4 bases from V and 6 from J; bases not matched to a gene: 8. The CDR3 has 14 amino acids. In germline, CDR1 is MNHEY, CDR2 SMNVEV (reference sequence). Here the CDR3 reads CASSWQGALGEQYF. The CDR3, as DNA: TGTGCCAGCAGTTGGCAGGGGGCGTTGGGCGAGCAGTACTTC.

This clone was counted only a few times. The V gene is TRBV28, the J gene TRBJ1-5, with TRBD1 as a possible D gene (6 bases). V was cut by 6 bases and J by 3 bases, with 9 bases left in between. The CDR3 contains 13 residues. Germline-derived CDR1 and CDR2 are MDHEN and SYDVKM. CDR3 residues: CASREGHNQPQHF. The CDR3 region has the DNA TGTGCCAGCAGAGAGGGACACAATCAGCCCCAGCATTTT.

The V gene is TRBV9, the J gene TRBJ1-1; D gene ambiguous. CDR3 size: 14 residues. Per the germline V gene, CDR1 is SGDLS and CDR2 is YYNGEE. Trimming took 3 bases from V and 1 from J, leaving 10 bases between them. The CDR3 nucleotides are TGTGCCAGCAGCGCCTCCCAGAAGAACACTGAAGCTTTCTTT. As protein: CASSASQKNTEAFF. Based on the CDR3 plus reference TRBV9 and TRBJ1-1, the full variable domain is DSGVTQTPKHLITATGQRVTLRCSPRSGDLSVYWYQQSLDQGLQFLIQYYNGEERAKGNILERFSAQQFPDLHSELNLSSLELGDSALYFCASSASQKNTEAFFGQGTRLTVV.

The chain recombines TRBV28 with TRBJ1-3, with TRBD1 as a possible D gene (6 bases). Germline lookup yields CDR1 MDHEN and CDR2 SYDVKM. This CDR3 is 13 amino acids long. V lost 6 bases and J lost 4, with 10 bases in between. CDR3 nucleotides: TGTGCCAGCAGCTGGGGGCACGGAAACACCATATATTTT. This sequence encodes CASSWGHGNTIYF.